These 22 T cell receptor beta chains were all obtained from the same sample, sequenced in a study of human T cells and chemical hapten exposure. Indicated time point: patch test 3, about 24 weeks after DPC sensitization. Treatment meaning: therapeutic diphenylcyclopropenone sensitization with weekly scalp DPC. TCRdb reprocessed the RACE reads via MiXCR and lists one record per CDR3 protein. The data hold about 82,000 distinct CDR3 sequences, with under 14% observed a single time. Sequenced material: whole blood, taken in connection with sensitization to the hapten diphenylcyclopropenone (DPC). These receptors were taken from a woman between 45 and 65 years old with alopecia areata. Some clones in this sample may be carry-over from other donors' samples.

This clonotype was seen ten or more times. This chain joins TRBV25-1 and TRBJ1-2; the D gene is possibly TRBD1 (6 bases). The CDR3 sequence is 14 residues long. Deletions cut 3 bases from V and 2 bases from J, with 10 bases between. Germline V CDR1 and CDR2: MGHDK, SYGVNS. CDR3 DNA: TGTGCCAGCAGTGAGCAGGGGATCAACTATGGCTACACCTTC. Residues: CASSEQGINYGYTF.

The V gene is TRBV28, the J gene TRBJ2-5; tentatively, D is TRBD1 (6 bases). V dropped 2 bases and J dropped 2 bases, with 12 bases sitting between them. CDR3 length: 15 amino acids. Germline V gene sequence: CDR1 MDHEN, CDR2 SYDVKM. The CDR3 is CASSLRTEGQETQYF. The CDR3 nucleotides read TGTGCCAGCAGTTTAAGGACAGAGGGGCAAGAGACCCAGTACTTC. The full variable domain, with the rest looked up from reference TRBV28 and TRBJ2-5, is DVKVTQSSRYLVKRTGEKVFLECVQDMDHENMFWYRQDPGLGLRLIYFSYDVKMKEKGDIPEGYSVSREKKERFSLILESASTNQTSMYLCASSLRTEGQETQYFGPGTRLLVL.

The chain combines TRBV10-1 with TRBJ2-5; D is unresolved. The V and J ends lost 5 bases and 5 bases respectively, with 15 bases between them. The length of the CDR3 is 14 residues. Germline CDR1 is WNHNN and CDR2 is SYGVQD (reference sequence). CDR3 sequence: CASSFEVQGETQYF. CDR3 DNA: TGCGCCAGCAGTTTTGAGGTCCAAGGGGAGACCCAGTACTTC.

This clonotype showed up just a few times. The genes are TRBV14 and TRBJ2-3; 8 nucleotides match TRBD2. This CDR3 has 15 amino acids. CDR1 SGHDN and CDR2 FVKESK come from the germline V gene. Trimming removed 4 bases from V and 4 bases from J; junction bases left unmatched: 7. Here the CDR3 reads CASSRSTSGADTQYF. The CDR3 DNA sequence: TGTGCCAGCAGCCGAAGTACTAGCGGCGCAGATACGCAGTATTTT. Complete variable domain (other parts from reference TRBV14 and TRBJ2-3): EAGVTQFPSHSVIEKGQTVTLRCDPISGHDNLYWYRRVMGKEIKFLLHFVKESKQDESGMPNNRFLAERTGGTYSTLKVQPAELEDSGVYFCASSRSTSGADTQYFGPGTRLTVL.

Many counts were recorded for this clonotype. The chain employs TRBV7-9 and TRBJ2-2; D is unresolved. The V end lost 5 bases, the J end lost 6 bases, and 10 bases lay between the germline ends. Germline V lookup: CDR1 SEHNR, CDR2 FQNEAQ (reference sequence). The CDR3 is made up of 13 amino acids. CDR3 coding DNA: TGTGCCAGCAGCACGGACGGCTCCGGGGAGCTGTTTTTT. Protein: CASSTDGSGELFF.

This sequence joins TRBV7-9 and TRBJ1-1; D is uncertain. With 4 bases removed from V and 2 bases from J, the gap between germline ends came to 8 bases. CDR1 is SEHNR and CDR2 is FQNEAQ in the germline V gene (reference sequence). CDR3 length: 13 residues. CDR3 nucleotides: TGTGCCAGCAGCTCGCAGACCAACACTGAAGCTTTCTTT. As protein: CASSSQTNTEAFF. Full variable domain (missing parts from reference TRBV7-9 and TRBJ1-1): DTGVSQNPRHKITKRGQNVTFRCDPISEHNRLYWYRQTLGQGPEFLTYFQNEAQLEKSRLLSDRFSAERPKGSFSTLEIQRTEQGDSAMYLCASSSQTNTEAFFGQGTRLTVV.

The chain is built from TRBV3-1 and TRBJ2-5; no clear D. V was pared by 4 bases and J by 0 bases, with 6 bases between. This CDR3 spans 13 amino acids. Germline V CDR1 and CDR2: LGHDT, YNNKEL (reference sequence). CDR3 region: CASSPRDQETQYF. In DNA form, the CDR3 reads TGTGCCAGCAGCCCACGGGACCAAGAGACCCAGTACTTC.

This clonotype occurred a few times. As DNA, the CDR3 is TGTGCCAGCAGCGCGGGACAAGGCACAGATACGCAGTATTTT. It encodes CASSAGQGTDTQYF. The chain links TRBV9 to TRBJ2-3, with a tentative D call TRBD1 (6 bases). This CDR3 has 14 residues. Germline CDR1 SGDLS, CDR2 YYNGEE. V gave up 3 bases and J gave up 1 base, with 9 bases separating them.

At least ten counts were recorded for this clonotype. The chain recombines TRBV15 with TRBJ1-5; no clear D gene. CDR3 length equals 13 residues. Germline CDR1 is LNHNV and CDR2 is YYDKDF (reference sequence). The V end lost 6 bases, the J end lost 4 bases, and 10 bases lay between the germline ends. CDR3 DNA: TGTGCCACCAGTGACCGGCTTAATCAGCCCCAGCATTTT. It is translated as CATSDRLNQPQHF.

This clonotype was found a few times. This chain joins TRBV11-2 and TRBJ2-3, with 9 nucleotides matching TRBD1. CDR1 and CDR2 from the germline V gene are SGHAT and FQNNGV. The V gene end was trimmed by 2 bases and the J gene end by 4 bases; junction bases not matched to a gene: 7. The CDR3 runs to 16 residues. The CDR3 region has the DNA TGTGCCAGCAGCTTAATGCCGGGACAGGGCCCAGATACGCAGTATTTT. This codes for CASSLMPGQGPDTQYF.

The chain is built from TRBV3-1 and TRBJ2-1, with D hard to call. CDR1 is LGHDT, CDR2 YNNKEL, per germline (reference sequence). The CDR3 is 13 residues long. V shed 3 bases and J shed 9 bases, with 12 bases lying between them. The DNA for the CDR3 is TGTGCCAGCAGCCAGCTCACTTACGGTGAGCAGTTCTTC. Protein sequence: CASSQLTYGEQFF.

The table lists this clonotype with many counts. The chain carries TRBV5-4 and TRBJ2-3; D unclear. CDR1 is SGHNT, CDR2 YYREEE, per germline (reference sequence). This CDR3 is 15 amino acids long. Trimming pared 4 bases from V and 2 bases from J, leaving 14 bases between. As DNA, the CDR3 is TGTGCCAGCAGCCTAGACCAGAAGGCCACAGATACGCAGTATTTT. This gives the protein CASSLDQKATDTQYF.

Worth noting for this clonotype: A read error may explain this, as a much larger clone is one base away. This chain connects TRBV18 to TRBJ2-1; 8 bases agree with TRBD1. Germline V CDR1 and CDR2: KGHSH, LQKENI. Trimming at V came to 4 bases and at J to 6 bases, leaving 8 bases not matched to a gene. This CDR3 comprises 15 residues. The CDR3 loop is CASSLRGRLINEQFF. CDR3 bases: TGTGCCAGCTCACTCAGGGGGCGCCTAATCAATGAGCAGTTCTTC. Combining the CDR3 with reference TRBV18 and TRBJ2-1 gives the whole variable domain NAGVMQNPRHLVRRRGQEARLRCSPMKGHSHVYWYRQLPEEGLKFMVYLQKENIIDESGMPKERFSAEFPKEGPSILRIQQVVRGDSAAYFCASSLRGRLINEQFFGPGTRLTVL.

The chain joins TRBV7-9 to TRBJ1-1, with D possibly TRBD1 on 5 matching bases. The CDR3 sequence is 15 residues long. CDR1 and CDR2 from the germline V gene are SEHNR and FQNEAQ (reference sequence). The V end was cut by 5 bases, the J end by 4 bases, with 17 bases between. The CDR3 DNA reads TGTGCCAGCAGCCGAAGAGGGGACGGCGGCACTGAAGCTTTCTTT. Its translation is CASSRRGDGGTEAFF.

The rearrangement uses TRBV29-1 and TRBJ1-1; D remains ambiguous. The CDR3 contains 10 residues. Deletions cut 5 bases from V and 0 bases from J, with 1 base between. Germline CDR1 and CDR2: SQVTM and ANQGSEA. CDR3 in DNA: TGCAGCGTTATGAACACTGAAGCTTTCTTT. Its protein product is CSVMNTEAFF.

The gene calls are TRBV7-3 and TRBJ2-2; a possible D gene is TRBD1 (5 bases). The CDR3 totals 14 residues. The V gene lost 5 bases and the J gene lost 7 bases, with 14 bases spanning the gap. In germline, CDR1 is SGHTA, CDR2 FQGTGA. The CDR3 region is CASSPHQGGGELFF. DNA for the CDR3: TGTGCCAGCAGCCCCCACCAGGGCGGCGGGGAGCTGTTTTTT.

This clonotype came up a few times. V gene TRBV2 combines with J gene TRBJ1-3; TRBD1 aligns across 8 bases. CDR3 length: 19 amino acids. From germline, CDR1 is SNHLY and CDR2 FYNNEI. With V trimmed by 4 bases and J by 4 bases, 18 bases remained unmatched. The CDR3 DNA sequence: TGTGCCAGCAGTGTGGACCCGTCCGCGACAGGGGCTGCAGGAAACACCATATATTTT. Protein: CASSVDPSATGAAGNTIYF. Together with reference TRBV2 and TRBJ1-3, the CDR3 gives the full variable domain: EPEVTQTPSHQVTQMGQEVILRCVPISNHLYFYWYRQILGQKVEFLVSFYNNEISEKSEIFDDQFSVERPDGSNFTLKIRSTKLEDSAMYFCASSVDPSATGAAGNTIYFGEGSWLTVV.

This clonotype has more than one count but fewer than ten. The V and J genes are TRBV29-1 and TRBJ2-1; 11 positions agree with TRBD2. The V and J ends lost 7 bases and 8 bases, in that order; junction bases with no gene match: 19. The CDR3 sequence is 17 residues long. Germline lookup yields CDR1 SQVTM and CDR2 ANQGSEA. The CDR3 protein is CSGDRLPGTSGAHEQFF. The CDR3 bases are TGCAGCGGTGACAGGCTGCCCGGGACTAGCGGTGCCCATGAGCAGTTCTTC.

This clonotype was seen ten or more times. The V gene is TRBV11-3, the J gene TRBJ2-2; D is unresolved. Germline V gene data show CDR1 as SGHNT and CDR2 as YENEEA. The CDR3 runs 13 residues. V lost 5 bases to trimming and J lost 4 bases, with 8 bases between them. The CDR3 DNA follows: TGTGCCAGCAGCCAGTCCGTCACCGGGGAGCTGTTTTTT. Protein: CASSQSVTGELFF.

The table lists this clonotype with many counts. V gene TRBV5-1 combines with J gene TRBJ2-7; a possible D gene is TRBD1 (5 bases). V was clipped by 1 base and J by 5 bases, with 10 bases between them. Germline V gene lookup returns CDR1 SGHRS and CDR2 YFSETQ. The CDR3 is 13 residues long. DNA for the CDR3: TGCGCCAGCAGCTTGATACAGGAAAACGAGCAGTACTTC. Residues: CASSLIQENEQYF.

In this sample, this clonotype turned up many times. This sequence joins TRBV20-1 and TRBJ1-5; D is perhaps TRBD1 (5 bases). The CDR3 is made up of 13 amino acids. CDR1 and CDR2 from the germline V gene are DFQATT and SNEGSKA (reference sequence). The V and J ends lost 6 bases and 7 bases respectively, with 16 bases between them. As DNA, the CDR3 is TGCAGTGCGAGGGGCGCGGAGGGGCAGCCCCAGCATTTT. Its protein is CSARGAEGQPQHF.

The chain recombines TRBV18 with TRBJ1-4; perhaps TRBD1 as D (5 bases). The CDR3 loop spans 13 amino acids. Germline V gene data show CDR1 as KGHSH and CDR2 as LQKENI. The V end was cut by 8 bases, the J end by 3 bases, with 10 bases between. The CDR3 is CASRDGPNEKLFF. CDR3 coding DNA: TGTGCCAGCCGGGACGGGCCTAATGAAAAACTGTTTTTT.